These 26 T cell receptor beta chains were sequenced from one sample in a study of blood T cell repertoires in COVID-19. The method was immunoSEQ multiplex PCR; TCRdb's version includes in-frame clones alone and lacks a portion of them. The table shows some 450,000 clones, with roughly 90% occurring only once. The sample taken for sequencing was peripheral blood. All receptors derive from a man between 18 and 29 years old with COVID-19, enrolled during active disease.

V usage is TRBV12-3 or TRBV12-4 and J usage is TRBJ1-1, with D perhaps TRBD1 (6 bases). Trimming left V 7 bases short and J 6 bases short, with 9 bases between. This CDR3 is 11 amino acids long. The CDR3 spells CASTQGPEAFF. The CDR3 DNA follows: TGTGCCAGCACCCAGGGGCCTGAAGCTTTCTTT.

The gene calls are TRBV11-2 and TRBJ2-7, with 7 bases aligning to TRBD1. Losses at the gene ends were 5 bases for V and 3 bases for J; bases not matched to a gene: 7. The CDR3 is 14 amino acids. Germline V gene sequence: CDR1 SGHAT, CDR2 FQNNGV. CDR3: CASSQTGTDYEQYF. The CDR3 nucleotides are TGTGCCAGCAGCCAAACAGGGACAGACTACGAGCAGTACTTC.

This sequence joins TRBV10-3 and TRBJ2-7; 8 bases align to TRBD2. Germline V CDR1 and CDR2: ENHRY, SYGVKD. J gave up 4 bases and V 5 bases, and 7 bases lay outside the gene matches. The CDR3 has 14 amino acids. CDR3 DNA sequence: TGTGCCATCAGTTCGAGCGGGGGACTATACGAGCAGTACTTC. This sequence encodes CAISSSGGLYEQYF.

V and J are TRBV3-1 (or the pseudogene TRBV3-2) and TRBJ1-1; maybe TRBD1 (6 bases). The CDR3 sequence is 17 residues long. V lost 4 bases, J lost 0 bases, and 18 bases lay in between. Germline assignment: CDR1 LGHDT and CDR2 YNNKEL (reference sequence). The CDR3 region is CASSLLGGAGMNTEAFF. The CDR3 nucleotides read TGTGCCAGCAGCCTCCTCGGGGGGGCAGGGATGAACACTGAAGCTTTCTTT.

This clone was detected only once. The genes are TRBV4-1 and TRBJ2-3; 7 bases are shared with TRBD1. CDR1 is MGHRA, CDR2 YSYEKL, per germline. Germline trimming cut 3 bases from V and 5 bases from J; bases unmatched to any gene: 14. The CDR3 length is 17 residues. The CDR3 is CASSHVPGQYRLDTQYF. The CDR3 DNA follows: TGCGCCAGCAGCCATGTACCGGGACAGTACCGTTTAGATACGCAGTATTTT.

The gene calls are TRBV6-5 and TRBJ2-2, with 7 bases aligning to TRBD2. V trimming: 6 bases; J trimming: 4 bases; junction bases outside the gene matches: 8. CDR3 length: 15 amino acids. Per germline, CDR1 MNHEY and CDR2 SVGAGI. The DNA of the CDR3 is TGTGCCAGCAGCTCGCTAGCGGACTTCACCGGGGAGCTGTTTTTT. Residues: CASSSLADFTGELFF.

The V gene is TRBV7-9, the J gene TRBJ2-5; D might be TRBD1 (5 bases). Per germline, CDR1 SEHNR and CDR2 FQNEAQ (reference sequence). V was cut by 6 bases and J by 4 bases, with 12 bases left in between. The CDR3 has 13 residues. The CDR3 bases are TGTGCCAGCAGGATGGGGCTAGGAGAGACCCAGTACTTC. Translated, it gives CASRMGLGETQYF.

This CDR3 is CATEGTRGRMNEQFF. CDR3 coding DNA: TGTGCCACCGAGGGGACCAGGGGAAGAATGAATGAGCAGTTCTTC. This chain joins TRBV28 and TRBJ2-1; D perhaps matches TRBD1 (6 bases). Germline CDR1 MDHEN, CDR2 SYDVKM. The CDR3 sequence is 15 residues long. The V gene lost 10 bases and the J gene lost 7 bases, with 23 bases spanning the gap.

This chain uses TRBV5-4 with TRBJ2-5, with D possibly TRBD2 on 5 matching bases. The CDR3 is 15 amino acids. Trimming left V 0 bases short and J 4 bases short, with 13 bases between. Germline V CDR1 and CDR2: SGHNT, YYREEE (reference sequence). This CDR3 is CASSLAPGSGETQYF. The CDR3 DNA is TGTGCCAGCAGCTTGGCCCCGGGATCGGGAGAGACCCAGTACTTC.

The rearrangement joins TRBV4-1 to TRBJ2-2, with TRBD2 matching 7 bases. CDR3 size: 17 residues. V trimming: 6 bases; J trimming: 3 bases; junction bases outside the gene matches: 13. Germline assignment: CDR1 MGHRA and CDR2 YSYEKL. CDR3 sequence: CASRPRLASGYTGELFF. The DNA of the CDR3 is TGCGCCAGCAGGCCAAGATTGGCTAGCGGATACACCGGGGAGCTGTTTTTT.

The chain recombines TRBV12-3 or TRBV12-4 with TRBJ1-1; 7 bases agree with TRBD1. Losses at the gene ends were 7 bases for V and 7 bases for J; bases not matched to a gene: 6. This CDR3 has 12 amino acids. The CDR3 loop reads CASTSTGFEAFF. The CDR3 DNA is TGTGCCAGCACCTCGACAGGGTTTGAAGCTTTCTTT.

This CDR3 is CASRQQGRTEAFF. The CDR3 region has the DNA TGTGCCAGCAGACAACAGGGTAGGACTGAAGCTTTCTTT. V and J are TRBV6-5 and TRBJ1-1; a possible D gene is TRBD1 (6 bases). V lost 6 bases and J lost 5, with 13 bases in between. CDR1 is MNHEY, CDR2 SVGAGI, per germline. This CDR3 is built from 13 residues.

The genes are TRBV6-1 and TRBJ2-5; D might be TRBD1 (5 bases). Germline V gene data show CDR1 as MNHNS and CDR2 as SASEGT. The CDR3 is 14 amino acids. Trimming left V 3 bases short and J 2 bases short, with 10 bases between. CDR3 DNA sequence: TGTGCCAGCAGTGAGTACAGGCTACAAGAGACCCAGTACTTC. Its protein is CASSEYRLQETQYF.

This sequence joins TRBV12-3 or TRBV12-4 and TRBJ2-2; D is uncertain. Trimming shortened V by 3 bases and J by 6 bases, and 8 bases separated the two germline ends. CDR3 length equals 13 residues. CDR3 bases: TGTGCCAGCAGTTTTTTGGGCGCCGGGGAGCTGTTTTTT. Translating it yields CASSFLGAGELFF.

This chain connects TRBV13 to TRBJ2-7; 7 nucleotides line up with TRBD1. The J segment lost 0 bases and the V segment lost 4 bases, leaving 9 bases of the junction unmatched. CDR3 length: 16 amino acids. The germline V gene encodes CDR1 PRHDT and CDR2 FYEKMQ (reference sequence). The CDR3 DNA is TGTGCCAGCAGCTCGAGACAGGGCCCCAGCTCCTACGAGCAGTACTTC. This gives the protein CASSSRQGPSSYEQYF. The complete variable domain, with remaining parts taken from reference TRBV13 and TRBJ2-7, reads AAGVIQSPRHLIKEKRETATLKCYPIPRHDTVYWYQQGPGQDPQFLISFYEKMQSDKGSIPDRFSAQQFSDYHSELNMSSLELGDSALYFCASSSRQGPSSYEQYFGPGTRLTVT.

This clone has just a few counts. V gene TRBV15 combines with J gene TRBJ2-5; a weak D match, TRBD2 (6 bases). This CDR3 has 15 amino acids. CDR1 is LNHNV, CDR2 YYDKDF, per germline (reference sequence). Between the trimmed V and J ends, which lost 0 bases and 1 base, there was a span of 9 bases. CDR3 in DNA: TGTGCCACCAGCAGAGATACCGGGGGCCAAGAGACCCAGTACTTC. Amino acid sequence: CATSRDTGGQETQYF.

The V and J genes are TRBV25-1 and TRBJ2-7; 7 bases are a match to TRBD1. Germline V gene lookup returns CDR1 MGHDK and CDR2 SYGVNS. Losses at the gene ends were 5 bases for V and 4 bases for J; bases not matched to a gene: 8. The CDR3 is made up of 14 amino acids. The CDR3 DNA reads as TGTGCCAGCAGTCCCCAGGGGGTTATGTACGAGCAGTACTTC. Translated, it gives CASSPQGVMYEQYF.

The chain uses TRBV10-3 and TRBJ2-3; 8 bases match TRBD1. CDR1 is ENHRY and CDR2 is SYGVKD in the germline V gene. V was clipped by 4 bases and J by 3 bases; unmatched bases: 6. The CDR3 is 15 amino acids. CDR3 residues: CAISVGDRLTDTQYF. The CDR3 DNA reads as TGTGCCATCAGTGTAGGGGACAGGCTTACAGATACGCAGTATTTT.

V usage is TRBV29-1 and J usage is TRBJ1-6; TRBD1 might be the D (6 bases). The germline V and J ends were trimmed by 1 base and 4 bases, with 17 bases remaining between them. Germline CDR1 and CDR2: SQVTM and ANQGSEA. This CDR3 has 17 amino acids. The CDR3 bases are TGCAGCGTTGAAGTCCCTCGGACAGATTTTTATAATTCACCCCTCCACTTT. Residues: CSVEVPRTDFYNSPLHF.

This clone was counted a few times. The chain links TRBV7-9 to TRBJ2-1; D unresolved. Germline CDR1 reads SEHNR; CDR2 reads FQNEAQ (reference sequence). The CDR3 is made up of 13 amino acids. The V gene lost 1 base and the J gene lost 12 bases, with 13 bases spanning the gap. In nucleotides, the CDR3 is TGTGCCAGCAGCTTAGTTTCCTCCGGTGGGCAGTTCTTC. The encoded protein is CASSLVSSGGQFF.

The CDR3 loop is CASSGGQVNQPQHF. CDR3 DNA sequence: TGTGCCAGCAGTGGGGGACAGGTTAATCAGCCCCAGCATTTT. V gene TRBV2 combines with J gene TRBJ1-5, with 8 bases identical to TRBD1. This CDR3 contains 14 residues. The junction had 3 bases not matched to a gene; V was cut back by 4 bases and J by 4 bases. Germline values: CDR1 SNHLY, CDR2 FYNNEI.

Concerning this clone: The sample has other DNA sequences that encode this CDR3 too. The gene calls are TRBV19 and TRBJ2-3, with 7 positions matching TRBD2. V dropped 1 base and J dropped 5; count of bases not matched to a gene: 0. Germline CDR1 reads LNHDA; CDR2 reads SQIVND (reference sequence). The CDR3 sequence is 13 residues long. In DNA, the CDR3 is TGTGCCAGTAGTATAGGGGGGGGAGATACGCAGTATTTT. Translating it yields CASSIGGGDTQYF.

The gene calls are TRBV24-1 and TRBJ2-2; perhaps TRBD1 as D (6 bases). V dropped 4 bases and J dropped 4 bases, with 18 bases sitting between them. Germline V gives CDR1 KGHDR, CDR2 SFDVKD. The CDR3 loop spans 17 amino acids. The chain's CDR3 is CATSDQLPGHPTGELFF. In DNA form, the CDR3 reads TGTGCCACCAGTGACCAGCTCCCGGGACACCCCACCGGGGAGCTGTTTTTT.

Ten or more counts support this clone. The genes are TRBV24-1 and TRBJ2-2; D is possibly TRBD1 (6 bases). Germline lookup yields CDR1 KGHDR and CDR2 SFDVKD. This CDR3 has 14 amino acids. V was clipped by 3 bases and J by 3 bases, with 7 bases between them. The CDR3 loop reads CATSDNRDTGELFF. The CDR3 coding sequence is TGTGCCACCAGTGATAACAGGGACACCGGGGAGCTGTTTTTT.

CDR3 amino acids: CSARDRGRNTQYF. The CDR3 region has the DNA TGCAGCGCTAGGGACAGGGGGCGAAATACGCAGTATTTT. The chain has TRBV29-1 and TRBJ2-3; TRBD1 aligns across 12 bases. This CDR3 region has 13 residues. Germline CDR1 SQVTM, CDR2 ANQGSEA. V gave up 7 bases and J gave up 7 bases; unmatched junction bases: 6.

V and J are TRBV3-1 (or the pseudogene TRBV3-2) and TRBJ1-2, with D perhaps TRBD1 (6 bases). The V gene's germline CDR1 is LGHDT and CDR2 YNNKEL (reference sequence). CDR3 length equals 18 residues. V was clipped by 2 bases and J by 2 bases, with 21 bases between them. The CDR3 spells CASSQKGGTLDKNYGYTF. The CDR3 coding sequence is TGTGCCAGCAGCCAAAAGGGGGGGACCCTGGATAAGAACTATGGCTACACCTTC.